Included here is one T cell receptor beta chain sequence, with context. The antigen it recognizes is unknown. Nothing much larger sits one base from this clone, and base qualities are not available. Via the germline V gene, CDR1 is SGHTA and CDR2 FQGNSA. Taken from cysteine to phenylalanine, the CDR3 has 13 residues. Only the CDR3 portion is preserved as DNA: 39 bases, with reading frame beginning at the first base. Trimming takes 6 bases from V and 7 bases from J, and the germline ends sit 12 bases apart. The sample belongs to a study of blood T cell repertoires in COVID-19 (dated by TCRdb to the early 2020s). As for the study more broadly: The collaborator samples originated in the United States, Italy and Spain and spanned the acute and convalescent phases of COVID-19. Deeply sampled blood TCRbeta repertoires from subjects exposed to, actively infected with, or recovered from COVID-19 were included in the dataset. The material from the prospective study consisted of cDNA or gDNA derived from T cells, B-cell-depleted T cells, or PBMCs. Where available, HLA class I and class II types were taken from metadata supplied by the sample provider and were not determined by assay-based typing. The repertoires were released in a freely available public database intended as a resource for research on the immune response to SARS-CoV-2. Nearly every sample came with metadata listing a de-identified subject ID, COVID-19 status, age in years and sex. Samples came from the ongoing ImmuneRACE study (first 160 participants) plus 1,254 subjects from 6 global collaborators.

Each collaborating institution followed its own protocols to collect whole blood in K2EDTA tubes. Collaborator samples were shipped for TCRbeta analysis as frozen whole blood, isolated PBMCs, or DNA extracted from either sample type. TCRbeta CDR3 regions were amplified from genomic DNA using the immunoSEQ Assay, a bias-controlled multiplex PCR. From the authors' description of their analysis: Within the assay, amplification of reference gene primers was used to estimate how many nucleated cells each sample contained. To quantify the absolute abundance of each unique TCRbeta CDR3 rearrangement, sequence reads were collapsed and filtered. Productive Simpson clonality was computed per sample as the square root of Simpson's diversity index over productive rearrangements. TCRdb took over this immuneACCESS table, retaining in-frame rearrangements with V and J assigned. Such tables are incomplete; in checked studies, under half of the missing clones stem from an unresolved V gene, and the remainder is unexplained. The V and J calls and clone size come from that table; D and trimming were worked out from the DNA. The table for this sample lists roughly 140,000 clones; 65% to 85% of them were counted only once. Roughly 13% of the sample is in the top ten clones.

Study-wide conclusions, independent of this receptor: Clinical and demographic metadata were provided uncurated, with the amount varying by source and participant.

The clonotype originates from a man in his 60s with active or convalescent COVID-19. Recombination joined TRBV7-2 with TRBJ1-4, with the D gene not confidently named. The sample taken for sequencing was peripheral blood. The CDR3 has the sequence CASRSDIGEKLFF. At the DNA level, the sequence is TGTGCCAGCAGATCCGACATTGGTGAAAAACTGTTTTTT. Reference TRBV7-2 and TRBJ1-4 proteins supply the regions before and after the CDR3; the full variable domain is: GAGVSQSPSNKVTEKGKDVELRCDPISGHTALYWYRQSLGQGLEFLIYFQGNSAPDKSGLPSDRFSAERTGGSVSTLTIQRTQQEDSAVYLCASRSDIGEKLFFGSGTQLSVL.